This T cell receptor (beta chain) stems from a study of beta chain features in type 1 diabetes (dated by TCRdb to 2016 to 2019). As for the study more broadly: No differences in mean age, gender distribution, total cell number or subset yield were found between patients and healthy donors. Across all samples, 107,917,701 sorted cells were examined, and cell number per subset correlated strongly with RNA yield. The study compared the TCRB repertoires of sorted circulating CD4+ T cell subsets in recently diagnosed type 1 diabetes patients with those in matched healthy donors. Regulatory and stem cell-like memory subsets were isolated from only 8 patients and roughly eight healthy donors, whereas naive and central memory subsets came from all 30 or so donors.

Results the study describes overall, beyond this receptor: PCR may preferentially amplify shorter templates, but because patient and control samples were amplified and corrected together, any resulting skew would affect both groups equally. Because cDNA rather than genomic DNA was sequenced, highly expressing activated cells could have been over-represented, although no difference in activation and CD3 levels was found between groups. A moderate but significant shortening of TCRB CDR3 length was observed in type 1 diabetes patients in all four CD4+ subsets. Only small numbers of individuals were included in the HLA sub-analyses, which left unresolved whether HLA type had any influence on TCRB rearrangement. Naive, central memory and regulatory TCRB repertoires appeared to be more similar among patients than among healthy donors. At VDJ recombination sites, type 1 diabetes patients had fewer insertions and more deleted nucleotides, which implies abnormalities in thymic rearrangement.

This clone was observed a handful of times. Its antigen target is currently unknown. It has no much larger one-base neighbor in the sample; base qualities were not kept. Each donor gave one peripheral blood draw, averaging approximately 0.12 L, which was collected into heparinised tubes. A BD FACSAria II and a panel including CD45RO, CCR7, CD25, CD127, CD95 and CD27 were used to sort naive, central memory, regulatory and stem cell-like memory CD4+ T cells. All sorted populations exceeded 98% purity. Right away, PBMCs were isolated by Lymphoprep density gradient centrifugation and were stained directly, with no culture step. So that batch effects would be minimized, each experiment stained and sorted samples in pairs, pairing one healthy donor with one patient. The entire isolated RNA was reverse transcribed using the High Capacity cDNA Reverse Transcription Kit, and thus expressed TCRB transcripts were sequenced. Deep immunoSEQ sequencing was performed on naive, central memory and regulatory T cell samples, with an average of about 3.6 million total reads per sample. After sorted cells were lysed in RLT buffer, RNA was extracted with DNase-treated RNeasy Micro or Mini kits, with the choice depending on cell number. Each cell subset was processed separately to prevent cross-contamination, with patient and healthy donor samples processed together. Using the immunoSEQ multiplex PCR, TCRB sequences were amplified from cDNA into 87-bp fragments spanning the CDR3 region. Sequencing of the amplicons was done on the Illumina HiSeq platform. The paper's data handling went like this. PCR bias was corrected computationally using synthetic template baselines, and reads within Hamming distance 2 were collapsed, with unmergeable singletons discarded. Reads were aligned to IMGT to assign V, D and J genes, CDR3 length, and insertions or deletions at six rearrangement sites. Within each subset, clonotype counts were normalized to the number of sorted cells before true diversity and Gini coefficients were calculated with the tcR R package. The overlap coefficient, calculated on TCRB nucleotide sequences, was used to quantify repertoire sharing. Out-of-frame TCRB sequences from naive cells were analyzed to stand in for the pre-selection repertoire. TCRdb took this table from immuneACCESS and kept in-frame rearrangements with V and J called. Such tables lack part of the clones; where checked against another copy, unresolved V genes explain under half of the gap, and the rest is unexplained. From that table come the V and J calls and clone size; the DNA was used to work out D and trimming. Present in this sample are under 950,000 clones, 17% of which were seen just once. The ten largest clonotypes hold 0.02% to 0.03% of the sample.

From the cysteine through the phenylalanine, the CDR3 covers 13 amino acids. Here the CDR3 DNA is all that survives: 39 bases in frame from base 1. A distance of 10 bases separates the germline ends of V and J, which lose 7 bases and 1 base respectively. The germline V gene encodes CDR1 SNHLY and CDR2 FYNNEI. The source of this sequence is a woman between 18 and 30 years old in good health. Recombination connected TRBV2 to TRBJ2-5; a tentative D match to TRBD2 spans 6 bases. Sequencing used naive CD4+ T cells from blood. The cell subset or site label, as the study defines it: true naive CD4+ T cells. This receptor carries the CDR3 CASTGAPQETQYF. The bases read TGTGCCAGCACGGGAGCTCCCCAAGAGACCCAGTACTTC.